This T cell receptor beta chain was found in a study of shared clonotypes between healthy human individuals. Libraries were prepared by immunoSEQ multiplex PCR; TCRdb keeps only in-frame clonotypes and omits some of them. The repertoire has more than 2,000,000 clones, 90% to 95% of them found once; the top ten carry 0.39%. V was clipped by 5 bases and J by 4 bases, with 11 bases between them. The CDR3 contains 13 residues. CDR1 and CDR2 from the germline V gene are MDHEN and SYDVKM. The study's findings and limits: Apart from blood, nothing was sampled; tissue repertoires likely differ.

A word on this clone: Its cognate antigen is unknown.

The receptor was derived from a man aged 18 to 30 in good health. Some clones in this sample may be carry-over from other donors' samples. The sequencing input was naive CD4+ T cells from PBMCs. Sample subset: CD45RA+ positively selected. The chain recombines TRBV28 with TRBJ1-2, with D hard to call. CDR3: CASSQQRGYGYTF. DNA for the CDR3: TGTGCCAGCAGTCAGCAGCGAGGCTATGGCTACACCTTC.